The clone carrying this T cell receptor beta chain was counted many times. The antigen is not known. This specimen belongs to a study of T cells in Graves' hyperthyroidism and ophthalmopathy. Study background: Peripheral blood collection took place at initial diagnosis, before any treatment.

Fresh peripheral blood, 9.5 to 10 ml of it, supplied the PBMCs. RNA transcripts gave rise to amplified TCR beta CDR3 regions. During a first-round RT-PCR of the TCR CDR3, the HTBI primer set was used. TCRdb itself ran the multiplex PCR reads through MiXCR, one entry per CDR3 protein. The data show roughly 500,000 distinct CDR3 sequences, with roughly 25% seen just once and 10% to 12% held by the top ten. Regarding the study as a whole: Among clonotypes expanded in thyroid above 0.001, most were also found in blood.

The germline V and J ends were trimmed by 4 bases and 5 bases, with 14 bases remaining between them. The germline V gene encodes CDR1 MNHEY and CDR2 SVGEGT. This CDR3 has 14 residues. This chain links TRBV6-2 or TRBV6-3 with TRBJ2-5; D tentatively reads TRBD1 or TRBD2 (5 bases each). The TCR comes from a young woman with Graves' ophthalmopathy. What was sequenced was blood. The DNA for the CDR3 is TGTGCCAGCAGTTCGGGGCCACTCGGGGAGACCCAGTACTTC. It codes for CASSSGPLGETQYF.